The 3 T cell receptor beta chains below all came from one sample that was sequenced in a study of OX40 agonist ivuxolimab in advanced cancers. Libraries were prepared by immunoSEQ multiplex PCR; TCRdb keeps only in-frame clonotypes and omits some of them. The data contain under 140,000 clones, roughly nine tenths of them singletons. The starting material was CD4+ or CD8+ T cells sorted from blood, obtained in a trial of the OX40 agonist ivuxolimab. These receptors were collected from an adult with an advanced solid tumor such as melanoma, head and neck, liver or kidney cancer.

The chain couples TRBV19 to TRBJ1-1, with D uncertain. Trimming cost V 3 bases and J 1 base, with 9 bases left between them. The CDR3 extends over 14 amino acids. Germline V gives CDR1 LNHDA, CDR2 SQIVND (reference sequence). Here the CDR3 DNA reads TGTGCCAGTAGTATCGGCAGCAAGAACACTGAAGCTTTCTTT. This codes for CASSIGSKNTEAFF.

This chain uses TRBV7-9 with TRBJ1-2, with a possible D match to TRBD1 (5 bases). The CDR3 has 15 residues. The ends were cut back, 2 bases at V and 3 bases at J, with 13 bases in the middle. Germline V gene sequence: CDR1 SEHNR, CDR2 FQNEAQ (reference sequence). The CDR3 DNA follows: TGTGCCAGCAGCTTACCAACAGGTTGGGACTATGGCTACACCTTC. This sequence encodes CASSLPTGWDYGYTF. The whole variable domain, filled in from reference TRBV7-9 and TRBJ1-2, reads DTGVSQNPRHKITKRGQNVTFRCDPISEHNRLYWYRQTLGQGPEFLTYFQNEAQLEKSRLLSDRFSAERPKGSFSTLEIQRTEQGDSAMYLCASSLPTGWDYGYTFGSGTRLTVV.

The chain is built from TRBV28 and TRBJ2-7; 7 bases agree with TRBD2. Germline CDR1 and CDR2: MDHEN and SYDVKM. With 3 bases clipped from V and 2 bases from J, the junction kept 4 bases outside the gene matches. This CDR3 comprises 14 residues. This CDR3 reads CASSLAGEPYEQYF. In DNA form, the CDR3 reads TGTGCCAGCAGTTTGGCGGGAGAGCCCTACGAGCAGTACTTC. The variable domain in full, with the rest retrieved from reference TRBV28 and TRBJ2-7, is DVKVTQSSRYLVKRTGEKVFLECVQDMDHENMFWYRQDPGLGLRLIYFSYDVKMKEKGDIPEGYSVSREKKERFSLILESASTNQTSMYLCASSLAGEPYEQYFGPGTRLTVT.